Given below is one T cell receptor (beta chain) in context. Its antigen remains unknown. This sample stems from a study of T cell repertoires in cytomegalovirus infection. Germline assignment: CDR1 MGHRA and CDR2 YSYEKL. V lost 5 bases and J lost 0, with 14 bases in between. This CDR3 spans 15 amino acids. One entry per CDR3 protein results from TCRdb running MiXCR on the reads. The data show around 120,000 distinct CDR3 sequences, under 30% seen once. The source material was PBMCs, sequenced either directly or after in vitro stimulation (not recorded which). This chain connects TRBV4-1 to TRBJ2-7; possible D gene TRBD1, 5 bases. This clonotype originated in a human donor in good health (CMV status not recorded). Some clones in this sample may be carry-over from other donors' samples. CDR3 in DNA: TGCGCCAGCAGCTGGACACATAGTGGCTCCTACGAGCAGTACTTC. Encoded protein: CASSWTHSGSYEQYF.